This TCR beta chain is drawn from a study of blood T cell repertoires in COVID-19. The V end lost 2 bases, the J end lost 4 bases, and 14 bases lay between the germline ends. The CDR3 length is 15 residues. CDR1 and CDR2 from the germline V gene are MNHEY and SMNVEV (reference sequence). Data came from immunoSEQ multiplex PCR; TCRdb stores just in-frame clones and leaves some out. There are more than 110,000 clones in the sample; about 89% occur only once, and around 3.2% lies in the top ten. This clone has a single count. This TCR came from a man aged 60 to 69 with active or convalescent COVID-19. The chain employs TRBV27 and TRBJ1-2; D is uncertain. The sample was peripheral blood. CDR3 sequence: CASSLNPSGSYGYTF. The CDR3 nucleotides are TGTGCCAGCAGTTTAAATCCCTCGGGGAGCTATGGCTACACCTTC.